This T cell receptor (beta chain) was identified during a study of low-dose radiotherapy and immunotherapy resistance in tumors. Study-level information: It was every two weeks, one day before radiation and immunotherapy, that intravenous cyclophosphamide 200 mg/m2 was given.

A constant-region primer paired with the V-primer adapter amplified TCRs over about 18 PCR cycles. TCRdb re-called the reads with MiXCR, one entry per CDR3 protein. The sample gives approximately 47,000 distinct CDR3 sequences, 12% of which show up once; about 6% is in the top ten. The time point was: before trial treatment. This clonotype was seen many times. Sample: PBMCs, taken before treatment. The receptor comes from a female donor with ovarian cancer.

This CDR3 is CASSVGTGGRNQPQHF. CDR3 in DNA: TGTGCCAGCAGTGTTGGGACAGGGGGTAGGAATCAGCCCCAGCATTTT. The chain has TRBV6-5 and TRBJ1-5; 11 bases match TRBD1. V was pared by 5 bases and J by 4 bases, with 7 bases of the junction left unmatched. The CDR3 runs 16 residues. The germline V gene encodes CDR1 MNHEY and CDR2 SVGAGI.